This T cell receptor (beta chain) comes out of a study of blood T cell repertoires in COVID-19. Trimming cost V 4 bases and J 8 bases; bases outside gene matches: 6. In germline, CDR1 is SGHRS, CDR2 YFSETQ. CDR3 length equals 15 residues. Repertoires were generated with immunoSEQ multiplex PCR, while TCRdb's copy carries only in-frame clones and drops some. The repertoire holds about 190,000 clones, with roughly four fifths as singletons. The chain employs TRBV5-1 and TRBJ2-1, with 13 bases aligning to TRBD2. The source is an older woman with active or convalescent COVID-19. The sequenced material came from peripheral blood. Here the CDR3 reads CASSPGLAGVDEQFF. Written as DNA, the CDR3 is TGCGCCAGCAGCCCCGGACTAGCGGGGGTTGATGAGCAGTTCTTC.